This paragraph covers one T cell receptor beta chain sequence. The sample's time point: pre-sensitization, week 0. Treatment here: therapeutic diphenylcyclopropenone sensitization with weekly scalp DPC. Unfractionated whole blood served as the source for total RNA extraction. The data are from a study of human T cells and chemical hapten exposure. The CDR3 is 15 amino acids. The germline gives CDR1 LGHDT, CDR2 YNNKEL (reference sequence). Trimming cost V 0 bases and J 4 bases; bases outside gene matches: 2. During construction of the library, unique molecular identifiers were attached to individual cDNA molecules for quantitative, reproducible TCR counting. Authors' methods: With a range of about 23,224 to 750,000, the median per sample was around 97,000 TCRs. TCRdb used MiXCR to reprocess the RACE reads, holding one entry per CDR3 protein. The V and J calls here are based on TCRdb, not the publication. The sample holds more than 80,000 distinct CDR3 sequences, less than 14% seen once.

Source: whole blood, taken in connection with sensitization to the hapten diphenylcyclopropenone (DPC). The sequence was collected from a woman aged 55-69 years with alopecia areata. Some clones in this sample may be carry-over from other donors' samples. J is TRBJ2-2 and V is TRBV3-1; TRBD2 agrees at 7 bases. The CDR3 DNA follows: TGTGCCAGCAGCCAAGATAGCGGGCCCACCGGGGAGCTGTTTTTT. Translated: CASSQDSGPTGELFF.